This TCR beta chain was identified in a study of blood T cell repertoires in COVID-19. Study overall: Sites in the United States, Italy and Spain provided acute and convalescent COVID-19 samples. PBMCs, B-cell-depleted T cells, or T cells provided the cDNA or gDNA that made up the material.

The CDR3 extends over 19 amino acids. The J segment lost 5 bases and the V segment lost 6 bases, leaving 23 bases of the junction unmatched. Germline CDR1 reads MDHEN; CDR2 reads SYDVKM. Per the original data handling: The assay estimated nucleated cells by amplifying reference gene primers. Sequenced by immunoSEQ multiplex PCR; TCRdb stores in-frame clones only, minus some. D and trimming were read from the DNA, whereas the V and J calls and clone size are those reported in that table. Among 280,000 or so clones listed, around 88% were seen once. The chain employs TRBV28 and TRBJ2-7; 9 bases are shared with TRBD1. Sequenced: peripheral blood. This TCR came from a woman aged 25 to 45 who had recovered from COVID-19. CDR3 coding DNA: TGTGCCAGCAGGCCTTTCCCCGGGACAGGGATTCGCCGATTTAACGAGCAGTACTTC. This sequence encodes CASRPFPGTGIRRFNEQYF.